The next 17 T cell receptor beta chains were all read from a single sample in a study of blood T cell repertoires in COVID-19. The protocol was immunoSEQ multiplex PCR, while the TCRdb copy is restricted to in-frame clones and leaves out a portion. In the table there are hundreds of thousands of clones, about 87% of which are singletons. Sequencing was done on a sample of PBMCs or T cells enriched from blood (not recorded which). All receptors derive from a woman between 50 and 59 years old who had recovered from COVID-19.

The chain combines TRBV24-1 with TRBJ2-7; 7 nucleotides align to TRBD2. The length of the CDR3 is 14 residues. The ends lost 4 bases at V and 3 bases at J; junction bases unmatched: 5. Germline values: CDR1 KGHDR, CDR2 SFDVKD. As DNA, the CDR3 is TGTGCCACCAGTGAATCGACTAGCAGCTACGAGCAGTACTTC. Amino acids: CATSESTSSYEQYF.

The V gene is TRBV10-1, the J gene TRBJ2-1, with a weak D call TRBD2 (5 bases). Germline CDR1 WNHNN, CDR2 SYGVQD (reference sequence). The CDR3 is 16 amino acids. V was shortened by 6 bases and J by 0 bases, with 15 bases between the two germline ends. CDR3 sequence: CASSSGTGSSYNEQFF. In DNA, the CDR3 is TGCGCCAGCAGCTCGGGAACGGGAAGCTCCTACAATGAGCAGTTCTTC.

The J gene is TRBJ2-7, the V gene TRBV5-4; tentatively, D is TRBD1 (5 bases). V lost 0 bases to trimming and J lost 2 bases, with 15 bases between them. Germline CDR1 SGHNT, CDR2 YYREEE (reference sequence). This CDR3 has 16 residues. In DNA form, the CDR3 reads TGTGCCAGCAGCTTGGCCAGGGCAGGGAAAACCTACGAGCAGTACTTC. Translation: CASSLARAGKTYEQYF.

In this sample, this clone turned up once. The chain joins TRBV7-9 to TRBJ2-6; weak D call: TRBD1 (7 bases). CDR1 and CDR2 (germline): SEHNR, FQNEAQ (reference sequence). V was shortened by 1 base and J by 1 base, with 17 bases between the two germline ends. CDR3 size: 19 residues. This chain's CDR3 is CASSLVSQGGLSGANVLTF. CDR3 bases: TGTGCCAGCAGCTTAGTTTCCCAGGGGGGTTTATCTGGGGCCAACGTCCTGACTTTC.

This clone occurred a few times. The V gene is TRBV7-9, the J gene TRBJ1-5; possibly TRBD1 for D (6 bases). The CDR3 is made up of 12 amino acids. CDR1 is SEHNR, CDR2 FQNEAQ, per germline (reference sequence). V lost 8 bases to trimming and J lost 7 bases, with 12 bases between them. This chain's CDR3 is CASCRGHQPQHF. The CDR3 region has the DNA TGTGCCAGCTGCCGGGGACACCAGCCCCAGCATTTT.

The V and J genes are TRBV7-9 and TRBJ2-7; TRBD1 agrees at 7 bases. This CDR3 spans 16 amino acids. Trimming took 1 base from V and 0 from J; bases not matched to a gene: 6. The germline CDR1 and CDR2 sequences are SEHNR and FQNEAQ (reference sequence). The CDR3 coding sequence is TGTGCCAGCAGCTTAGGAGGGGGCAGAAGCTCCTACGAGCAGTACTTC. This gives the protein CASSLGGGRSSYEQYF.

This rearrangement joins TRBV3-1 (or the pseudogene TRBV3-2) to TRBJ2-4, with 9 positions matching TRBD1. This CDR3 region has 17 residues. The V segment lost 4 bases and the J segment 1 base; nucleotides outside the gene matches: 8. Germline CDR1 LGHDT, CDR2 YNNKEL (reference sequence). CDR3 loop: CASSPPGTGRAKNIQYF. CDR3 in DNA: TGTGCCAGCAGCCCACCGGGGACAGGGAGGGCCAAAAACATTCAGTACTTC.

The chain carries TRBV24-1 and TRBJ2-1; TRBD2 aligns across 10 bases. The V gene's germline CDR1 is KGHDR and CDR2 SFDVKD. The CDR3 runs 16 residues. The junction had 3 bases not matched to a gene; V was cut back by 2 bases and J by 3 bases. CDR3 in amino acids: CATSDSGTSDYNEQFF. In nucleotides, the CDR3 is TGTGCCACCAGTGATTCCGGGACTAGCGACTACAATGAGCAGTTCTTC.

This rearrangement joins TRBV19 to TRBJ2-1, with TRBD2 matching over 9 bases. Germline CDR1 is LNHDA and CDR2 is SQIVND (reference sequence). Trimming cost V 7 bases and J 9 bases; bases outside gene matches: 13. This CDR3 spans 15 amino acids. The CDR3 DNA reads as TGTGCCAGTAAGGGTCGTAGCGGGAGCCCCGTTGAGCAGTTCTTC. It yields the protein CASKGRSGSPVEQFF. Filled out from reference TRBV19 and TRBJ2-1, the complete variable domain reads DGGITQSPKYLFRKEGQNVTLSCEQNLNHDAMYWYRQDPGQGLRLIYYSQIVNDFQKGDIAEGYSVSREKKESFPLTVTSAQKNPTAFYLCASKGRSGSPVEQFFGPGTRLTVL.

The chain carries TRBV7-9 and TRBJ1-5; 11 bases line up with TRBD1. From germline, CDR1 is SEHNR and CDR2 FQNEAQ (reference sequence). The trim removed 5 bases at V and 6 bases at J, leaving 9 bases unmatched. This CDR3 is 16 amino acids long. The CDR3 nucleotides read TGTGCCAGCAGCAGTACCGGGACAGGGGGACTTCAGCCCCAGCATTTT. It codes for CASSSTGTGGLQPQHF.

The rearrangement links TRBV5-4 to TRBJ2-3, with 9 bases aligning to TRBD2. The germline gives CDR1 SGHNT, CDR2 YYREEE (reference sequence). This CDR3 contains 16 residues. V gave up 0 bases and J gave up 4 bases; unmatched junction bases: 6. CDR3 nucleotide sequence: TGTGCCAGCAGCTTGGCTGGTAGCGGGAGCGCAGATACGCAGTATTTT. Amino acid sequence: CASSLAGSGSADTQYF.

The V gene is TRBV15, the J gene TRBJ1-2, with D possibly matching TRBD1 (5 bases). The CDR3 totals 15 residues. Trimming cost V 1 base and J 5 bases, with 14 bases left between them. CDR1 and CDR2 (germline): LNHNV, YYDKDF (reference sequence). CDR3 sequence: CATSRGGDGGYGYTF. The CDR3 nucleotides are TGTGCCACCAGCAGAGGGGGGGACGGCGGATATGGCTACACCTTC.

The CDR3 sequence: CASSLSGSDRFF. CDR3 sequence (DNA): TGTGCCAGCAGCTTAAGTGGGAGCGACCGTTTCTTC. V is TRBV7-9 and J is TRBJ2-1; a weak D match, TRBD2 (5 bases). The CDR3 runs to 12 residues. Trimming stripped 2 bases from V and 16 bases from J, with 15 bases between. Germline assignment: CDR1 SEHNR and CDR2 FQNEAQ (reference sequence).

The rearrangement uses TRBV6-5 and TRBJ2-7; 8 nucleotides agree with TRBD2. The CDR3 is 14 residues long. Germline trimming cut 6 bases from V and 0 bases from J; bases unmatched to any gene: 4. CDR1 is MNHEY and CDR2 is SVGAGI in the germline V gene. CDR3 loop: CASRVAGHSYEQYF. CDR3 nucleotide sequence: TGTGCCAGCAGAGTAGCGGGGCACTCCTACGAGCAGTACTTC.

V and J are TRBV24-1 and TRBJ2-5, with unresolved D. The CDR3 loop spans 13 amino acids. Trimming left V 4 bases short and J 5 bases short, with 10 bases between. CDR1 is KGHDR, CDR2 SFDVKD, per germline. CDR3 DNA sequence: TGTGCCACCAGTGACGGGTTGTTGGAGACCCAGTACTTC. Translating gives CATSDGLLETQYF.

The V gene is TRBV19, the J gene TRBJ2-6; D remains ambiguous. Per germline, CDR1 LNHDA and CDR2 SQIVND (reference sequence). The CDR3 totals 15 residues. Trimming pared 10 bases from V and 1 base from J, leaving 14 bases between. The chain's CDR3 is CATQLFRSGANVLTF. Written as DNA, the CDR3 is TGTGCCACCCAACTCTTCAGGTCTGGGGCCAACGTCCTGACTTTC.

This sequence joins TRBV6-5 and TRBJ1-1, with 7 bases lining up with TRBD1. The CDR3 loop spans 14 amino acids. Germline CDR1 and CDR2: MNHEY and SVGAGI. The V and J ends lost 2 bases and 1 base, in that order; junction bases with no gene match: 1. The CDR3 DNA reads as TGTGCCAGCAGTTACCGGACAGGGAACACTGAAGCTTTCTTT. This encodes CASSYRTGNTEAFF.